This is a list of T cell receptor beta chains from one sample in a study of cytomegalovirus exposure and HLA in healthy donors. Clones were sequenced by immunoSEQ multiplex PCR, and TCRdb holds only the in-frame ones, with some missing. The sample comprises around 140,000 clones, approximately 78% of which are singletons, and 8.1% rests with the top ten. The sequenced material came from PBMCs. These receptor sequences come from a woman in her fifties or sixties in good health and CMV-seropositive. Both conserved end residues are part of each CDR3. The order of the fields is V gene, CDR3 protein.

v_call: TRBV9; cdr3_aa: CASSPRTSESRTGELFF
v_call: TRBV7-2; cdr3_aa: CASSLAHLTGSMYF
v_call: TRBV9; cdr3_aa: CASSVEFNTQYF
v_call: TRBV2; cdr3_aa: CAGLSGSYEQYF
v_call: TRBV9; cdr3_aa: CASNRGDSYEQYF
v_call: TRBV4-2; cdr3_aa: CASSQDPSGRAGEQFF
v_call: TRBV27; cdr3_aa: CASRRTVSFYEQYF
v_call: TRBV6-4; cdr3_aa: CASSASSENEQYF
v_call: TRBV2; cdr3_aa: CASSGQPQETQYF
v_call: TRBV7-2; cdr3_aa: CASSFGNYNEQFF